This TCR beta chain was documented in a study of blood T cell repertoires in COVID-19. Study background: Some COVID-19 samples were acute and others convalescent; all came from the United States, Italy and Spain. T cells, B-cell-depleted T cells, or PBMCs supplied cDNA or gDNA.

Original handling: Counts of nucleated cells, estimated from reference gene primer amplification, were obtained. Libraries were prepared by immunoSEQ multiplex PCR; TCRdb keeps only in-frame clonotypes and omits some of them. V and J calls and clone size are as listed in that table; D and trimming were resolved from the DNA. Of about 200,000 clones detected, 70% to 90% appear once; the ten largest clones hold 4% to 5%. Trimming cost V 5 bases and J 3 bases; bases outside gene matches: 10. CDR1 and CDR2 (germline): MDHEN, SYDVKM. The CDR3 is 15 residues long. J is TRBJ2-7 and V is TRBV28, with 7 bases lining up with TRBD2. Specimen: peripheral blood. The source is a woman older than 75 with acute or convalescent COVID-19. The CDR3: CASSLDLGGVYEQYF. The CDR3 bases are TGTGCCAGCAGTCTCGACCTTGGGGGGGTCTACGAGCAGTACTTC.